This entry concerns a single TCR beta chain. Its antigen is not identified. This entry belongs to a study of early T cells in non-severe SARS-CoV-2 infection. Study outcomes and limitations: Anti-spike CD8 specificities were favored by VDJdb matching, whose results missed private and CD4 specificities.

cDNA molecules, individually, were tagged with unique molecular identifiers. TCRdb reprocessed the 5' RACE reads with MiXCR, giving one entry per CDR3 protein. In the table there are under 100,000 distinct CDR3 sequences, roughly 13% of which are singletons. Germline trimming cut 4 bases from V and 10 bases from J; bases unmatched to any gene: 12. This CDR3 has 15 amino acids. CDR1 is KGHSH and CDR2 is LQKENI in the germline V gene. The rearrangement joins TRBV18 to TRBJ2-1; 8 bases match TRBD1. The clonotype originates from an adult who was a healthcare worker with PCR-confirmed SARS-CoV-2 infection or an uninfected control (not recorded which). Input material: whole blood. CDR3 protein: CASSQTTGAAGEQFF. The CDR3 region has the DNA TGTGCCAGCTCACAGACGACAGGGGCGGCGGGGGAGCAGTTCTTC.